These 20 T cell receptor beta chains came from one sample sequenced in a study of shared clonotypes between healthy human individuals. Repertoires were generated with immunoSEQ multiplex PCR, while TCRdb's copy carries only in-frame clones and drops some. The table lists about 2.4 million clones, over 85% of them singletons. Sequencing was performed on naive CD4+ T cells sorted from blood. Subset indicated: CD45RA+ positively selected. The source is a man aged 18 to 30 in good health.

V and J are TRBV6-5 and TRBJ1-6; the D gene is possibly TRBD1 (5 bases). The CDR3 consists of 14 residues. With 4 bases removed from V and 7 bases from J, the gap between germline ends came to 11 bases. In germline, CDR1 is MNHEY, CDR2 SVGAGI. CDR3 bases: TGTGCCAGCAGTTGGGACGAGGTGAATTCACCCCTCCACTTT. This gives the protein CASSWDEVNSPLHF.

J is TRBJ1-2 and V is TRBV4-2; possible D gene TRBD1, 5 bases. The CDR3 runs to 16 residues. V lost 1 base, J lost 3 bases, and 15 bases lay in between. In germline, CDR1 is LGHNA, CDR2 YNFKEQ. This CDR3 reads CASSQGGGVGDYGYTF. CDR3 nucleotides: TGTGCCAGCAGCCAAGGAGGAGGGGTCGGGGACTATGGCTACACCTTC.

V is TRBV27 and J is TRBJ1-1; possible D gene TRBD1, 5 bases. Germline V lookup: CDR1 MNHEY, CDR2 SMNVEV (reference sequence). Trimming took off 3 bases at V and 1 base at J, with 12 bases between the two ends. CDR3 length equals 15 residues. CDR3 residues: CASSLGGVPNTEAFF. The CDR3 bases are TGTGCCAGCAGTTTGGGGGGAGTGCCGAACACTGAAGCTTTCTTT.

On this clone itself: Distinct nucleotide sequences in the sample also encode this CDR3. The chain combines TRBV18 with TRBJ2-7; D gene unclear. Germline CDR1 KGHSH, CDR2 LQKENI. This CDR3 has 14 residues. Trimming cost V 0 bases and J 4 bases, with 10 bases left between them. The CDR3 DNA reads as TGTGCCAGCTCACCACCGAACGGACCATACGAGCAGTACTTC. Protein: CASSPPNGPYEQYF. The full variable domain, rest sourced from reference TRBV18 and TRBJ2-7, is NAGVMQNPRHLVRRRGQEARLRCSPMKGHSHVYWYRQLPEEGLKFMVYLQKENIIDESGMPKERFSAEFPKEGPSILRIQQVVRGDSAAYFCASSPPNGPYEQYFGPGTRLTVT.

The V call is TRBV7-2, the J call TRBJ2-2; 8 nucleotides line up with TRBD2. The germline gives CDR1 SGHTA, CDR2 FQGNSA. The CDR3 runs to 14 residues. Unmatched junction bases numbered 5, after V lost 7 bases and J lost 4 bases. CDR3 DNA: TGTGCCAGCAAGTGGAGCGGGGGCACCGGGGAGCTGTTTTTT. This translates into CASKWSGGTGELFF.

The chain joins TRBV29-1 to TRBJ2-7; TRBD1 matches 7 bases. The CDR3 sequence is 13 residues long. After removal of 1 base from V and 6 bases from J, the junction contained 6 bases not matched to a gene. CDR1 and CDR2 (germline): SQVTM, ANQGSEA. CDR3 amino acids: CSVEVPQGVEQYF. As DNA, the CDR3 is TGCAGCGTTGAAGTCCCGCAGGGGGTCGAGCAGTACTTC.

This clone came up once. The CDR3 here is CASSYGATNYGYTF. CDR3 in DNA: TGTGCCAGCAGTTACGGGGCAACTAACTATGGCTACACCTTC. This chain uses TRBV6-6 with TRBJ1-2; TRBD1 might be the D (5 bases). Trimming stripped 2 bases from V and 0 bases from J, with 7 bases between. This CDR3 is built from 14 residues. From germline, CDR1 is MNHNY and CDR2 SVGAGI (reference sequence).

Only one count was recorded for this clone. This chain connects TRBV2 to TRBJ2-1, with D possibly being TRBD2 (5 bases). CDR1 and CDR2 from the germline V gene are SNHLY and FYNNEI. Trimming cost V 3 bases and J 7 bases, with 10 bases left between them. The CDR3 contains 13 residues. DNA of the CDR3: TGTGCCAGCAGTGATTTAGCGCATAATGAGCAGTTCTTC. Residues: CASSDLAHNEQFF.

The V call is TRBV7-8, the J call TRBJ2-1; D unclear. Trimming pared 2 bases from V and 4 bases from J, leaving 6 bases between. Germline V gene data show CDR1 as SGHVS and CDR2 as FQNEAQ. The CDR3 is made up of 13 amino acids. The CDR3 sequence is CASSLNRYNEQFF. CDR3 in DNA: TGTGCCAGCAGCTTAAATCGGTACAATGAGCAGTTCTTC.

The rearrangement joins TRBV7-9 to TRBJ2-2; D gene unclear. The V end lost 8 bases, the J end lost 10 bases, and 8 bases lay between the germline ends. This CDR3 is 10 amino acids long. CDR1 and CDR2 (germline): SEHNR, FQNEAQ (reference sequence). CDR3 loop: CASPAVELFF. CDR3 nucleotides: TGTGCCAGCCCGGCTGTGGAGCTGTTTTTT.

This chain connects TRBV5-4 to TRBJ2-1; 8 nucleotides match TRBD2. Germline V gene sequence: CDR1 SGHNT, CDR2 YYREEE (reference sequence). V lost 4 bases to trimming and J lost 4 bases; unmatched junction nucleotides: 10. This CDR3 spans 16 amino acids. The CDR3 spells CASSPRGGLGYNEQFF. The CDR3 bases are TGTGCCAGCAGCCCCCGGGGGGGGCTAGGGTACAATGAGCAGTTCTTC. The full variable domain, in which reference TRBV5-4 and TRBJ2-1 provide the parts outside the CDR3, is ETGVTQSPTHLIKTRGQQVTLRCSSQSGHNTVSWYQQALGQGPQFIFQYYREEENGRGNFPPRFSGLQFPNYSSELNVNALELDDSALYLCASSPRGGLGYNEQFFGPGTRLTVL.

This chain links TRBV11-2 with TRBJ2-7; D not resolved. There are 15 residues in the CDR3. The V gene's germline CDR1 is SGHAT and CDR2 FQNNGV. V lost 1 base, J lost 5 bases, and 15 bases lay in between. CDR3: CASSLGSKKGNEQYF. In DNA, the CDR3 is TGTGCCAGCAGCTTAGGTAGCAAAAAGGGAAACGAGCAGTACTTC.

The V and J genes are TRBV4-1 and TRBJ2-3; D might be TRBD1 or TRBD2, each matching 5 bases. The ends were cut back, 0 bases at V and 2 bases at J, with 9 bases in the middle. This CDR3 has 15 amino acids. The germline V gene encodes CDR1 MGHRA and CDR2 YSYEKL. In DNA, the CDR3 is TGCGCCAGCAGCCAAGAAGGGACCATCACAGATACGCAGTATTTT. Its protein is CASSQEGTITDTQYF.

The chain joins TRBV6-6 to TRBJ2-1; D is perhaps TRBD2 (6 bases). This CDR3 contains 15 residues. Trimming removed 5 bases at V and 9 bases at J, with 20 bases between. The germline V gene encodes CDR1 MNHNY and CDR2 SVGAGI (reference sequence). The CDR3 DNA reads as TGTGCCAGCAGTACCTCCGGGGGAGCTCTAGGTGAGCAGTTCTTC. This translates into CASSTSGGALGEQFF.

The CDR3 protein is CASSLRDSETYEQYF. In DNA, the CDR3 is TGTGCCAGCAGTTTACGGGACAGTGAAACCTACGAGCAGTACTTC. The chain links TRBV27 to TRBJ2-7, with 7 bases identical to TRBD1. This CDR3 region has 15 residues. Per germline, CDR1 MNHEY and CDR2 SMNVEV (reference sequence). The J segment lost 2 bases and the V segment lost 2 bases, leaving 6 bases of the junction unmatched.

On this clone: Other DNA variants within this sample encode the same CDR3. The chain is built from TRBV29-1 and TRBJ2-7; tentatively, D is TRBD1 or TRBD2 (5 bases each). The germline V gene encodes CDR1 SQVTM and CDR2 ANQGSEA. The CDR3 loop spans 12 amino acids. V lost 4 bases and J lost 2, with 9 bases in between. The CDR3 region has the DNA TGCAGCGTTGTGAGGGGAACCTACGAGCAGTACTTC. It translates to CSVVRGTYEQYF.

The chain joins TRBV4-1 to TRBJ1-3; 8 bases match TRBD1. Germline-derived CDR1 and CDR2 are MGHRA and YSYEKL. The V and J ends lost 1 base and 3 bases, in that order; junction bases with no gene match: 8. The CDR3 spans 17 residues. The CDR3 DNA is TGCGCCAGCAGCCAAGGGTGGCAGGGGGCGCTTGGAAACACCATATATTTT. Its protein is CASSQGWQGALGNTIYF.

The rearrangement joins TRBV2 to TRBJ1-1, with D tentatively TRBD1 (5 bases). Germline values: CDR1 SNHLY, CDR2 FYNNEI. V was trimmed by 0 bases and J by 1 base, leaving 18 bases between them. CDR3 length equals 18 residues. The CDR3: CASSEALGGWPSNTEAFF. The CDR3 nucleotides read TGTGCCAGCAGTGAAGCGCTGGGGGGTTGGCCCTCGAACACTGAAGCTTTCTTT.

CDR3 coding DNA: TGTGCCAGCAGCCGGGTGGGAGGCGAGCAGTACTTC. Translated: CASSRVGGEQYF. This chain connects TRBV7-8 to TRBJ2-7, with D possibly being TRBD2 (6 bases). The germline V and J ends were trimmed by 5 bases and 6 bases, with 11 bases remaining between them. CDR1 is SGHVS, CDR2 FQNEAQ, per germline. This CDR3 is 12 amino acids long.

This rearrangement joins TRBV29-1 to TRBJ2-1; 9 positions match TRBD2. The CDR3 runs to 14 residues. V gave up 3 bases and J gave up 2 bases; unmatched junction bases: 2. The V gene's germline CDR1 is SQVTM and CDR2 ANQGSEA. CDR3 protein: CSVDAGGTYNEQFF. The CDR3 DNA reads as TGCAGCGTTGATGCGGGGGGGACCTACAATGAGCAGTTCTTC.